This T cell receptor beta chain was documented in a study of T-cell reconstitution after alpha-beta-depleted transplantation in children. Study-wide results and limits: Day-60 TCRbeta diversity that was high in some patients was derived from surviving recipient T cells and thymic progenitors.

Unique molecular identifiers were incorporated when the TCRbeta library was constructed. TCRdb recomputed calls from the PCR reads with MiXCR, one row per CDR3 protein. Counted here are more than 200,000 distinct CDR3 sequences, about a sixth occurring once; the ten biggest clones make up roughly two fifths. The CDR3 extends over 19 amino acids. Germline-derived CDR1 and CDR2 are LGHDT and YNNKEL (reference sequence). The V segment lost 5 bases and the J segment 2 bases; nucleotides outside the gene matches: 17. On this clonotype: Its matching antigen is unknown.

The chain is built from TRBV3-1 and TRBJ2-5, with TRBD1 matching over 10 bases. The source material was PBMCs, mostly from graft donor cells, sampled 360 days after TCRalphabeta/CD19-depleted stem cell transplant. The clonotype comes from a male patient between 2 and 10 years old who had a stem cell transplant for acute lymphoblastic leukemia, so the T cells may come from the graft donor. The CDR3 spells CASSEYASGTGETQETQYF. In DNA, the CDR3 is TGTGCCAGCAGCGAGTACGCTTCCGGGACAGGGGAAACGCAAGAGACCCAGTACTTC.